This is a list of T cell receptor beta chains from one sample in a study of T cell responses to AZD1222 COVID-19 vaccine. Profiling relied on immunoSEQ multiplex PCR, and the TCRdb table lists in-frame clones only, not all of them. In the table there are about 100,000 clones, more than 75% of which are singletons. The sequenced sample was peripheral blood, obtained on day 0 of MenACWY control vaccination. Source of these receptors: an adult in good health. CDR3s include the opening cysteine and the closing phenylalanine or tryptophan. The D gene is left open where the match is weak. Clone size is given for some rows only: seen once, a few or many times, or a class if the clone is expanded.

v_call	clone_size	d_call	j_call	cdr3_nt	cdr3_aa
TRBV2	.	.	TRBJ2-3	TGTGCCAGCAGTGAGGTTAGCGACGCAGATACGCAGTATTTT	CASSEVSDADTQYF
TRBV7-2	.	TRBD2	TRBJ2-5	TGTGCCAGCAGCTCCAGACTAGCGGGTAACCAAGAGACCCAGTACTTC	CASSSRLAGNQETQYF
TRBV3-1/TRBV3-2	.	.	TRBJ1-5	TGTGCCAGCAGCCAAGATACCCAGATTTATCAGCCCCAGCATTTT	CASSQDTQIYQPQHF
TRBV19	once	.	TRBJ1-1	TGTGCCAGTTTACGGAAACTGAACACTGAAGCTTTCTTT	CASLRKLNTEAFF
TRBV5-4	once	.	TRBJ2-2	TGTGCCAGCAGCTTGGACCCAGGGACCGGGGAGCTGTTTTTT	CASSLDPGTGELFF
TRBV4-1	.	TRBD1	TRBJ1-5	TGCGCCAGCAGCCAAGATGGAGGGACAGCTCATCAGCCCCAGCATTTT	CASSQDGGTAHQPQHF
TRBV18	.	TRBD1	TRBJ2-7	TGTGCCAGCTCAGGGGACAGAGGATCCTACGAGCAGTACTTC	CASSGDRGSYEQYF
TRBV2	.	.	TRBJ1-1	TGTGCCAGCATTAAGGAGAGTAGGACTGAAGCTTTCTTT	CASIKESRTEAFF
TRBV19	.	.	TRBJ1-1	TGTGCCAGTAGTCCGGTGGACAGGAACACTGAAGCTTTCTTT	CASSPVDRNTEAFF
TRBV4-2	.	TRBD2	TRBJ2-7	TGTGCCAGCAGCCAAGATCGGGAACTAGCGTACGAGCAGTACTTC	CASSQDRELAYEQYF
TRBV5-1	.	.	TRBJ2-7	TGCGCCAGCTCCCTACCTCCTGGACAGTACTTC	CASSLPPGQYF
TRBV2	.	.	TRBJ1-6	TGTGCCAGCATCAGCGAACGTGGGGCAAATTCACCCCTCCACTTT	CASISERGANSPLHF
TRBV21-1	.	.	TRBJ2-2	TGTGCCAGCAGCAAAGCGAGGGTCGGCAGGGAGAAGAACACCGGGGAGCTGTTTTTT	CASSKARVGREKNTGELFF
TRBV30	few	.	TRBJ2-7	TGTGCCTGGAGCGCAGGGGCCGAGCAGTACTTC	CAWSAGAEQYF
TRBV28	once	.	TRBJ1-1	TGTGCCAGCCGGAGGCGGGTGAACACTGAAGCTTTCTTT	CASRRRVNTEAFF
TRBV7-9	.	.	TRBJ2-3	TGTGCCAGCATCAACATTCCTCTATCCTCTAGCACAGATACGCAGTATTTT	CASINIPLSSSTDTQYF
TRBV5-1	.	.	TRBJ2-7	TGCGCCAGCAGCTTGGGGGTAGCGGCGTCCTACGAGCAGTACTTC	CASSLGVAASYEQYF
TRBV28	.	.	TRBJ2-3	TGTGCCAGCAGCCTAACAGATACGCAGTATTTT	CASSLTDTQYF
TRBV28	.	.	TRBJ1-2	TGTGCCAGCAGCCCTAGGGTCTATGGCTACACCTTC	CASSPRVYGYTF
TRBV28	few	TRBD1	TRBJ1-2	TGTGCCAGCAGTTCGGGACAGGGCTGGATCTATGGCTACACCTTC	CASSSGQGWIYGYTF
TRBV6-5	.	.	TRBJ1-1	TGTGCCAGCAGTTACGCCTCAATAGGTATGAACACTGAAGCTTTCTTT	CASSYASIGMNTEAFF
TRBV7-9	.	.	TRBJ2-2	TGTGCCAGCAGTGCTCGGGTTCTCGACACCGGGGAGCTGTTTTTT	CASSARVLDTGELFF
TRBV7-2	.	.	TRBJ1-2	TGTGCCAGCAGCTTAATGCTCCCAAATGGCTACACCTTC	CASSLMLPNGYTF
TRBV24-1	.	.	TRBJ2-2	TGTGCCACCAGTGATTCCGGATCCCCGAACACCGGGGAGCTGTTTTTT	CATSDSGSPNTGELFF
TRBV6-2/TRBV6-3	few	.	TRBJ1-2	TGTGCCAGCAGTTATATGGGGTTTGGCTACACCTTC	CASSYMGFGYTF
TRBV19	.	.	TRBJ1-1	TGTGCCAGTATCGCTTGGGGGAGCACTGAAGCTTTCTTT	CASIAWGSTEAFF
TRBV23-1	.	.	TRBJ1-1	TGCGCCAGCAGTCAATCTCGGGTCAGTAGGGACATACAGAACACTGAAGCTTTCTTT	CASSQSRVSRDIQNTEAFF
TRBV19	.	.	TRBJ1-4	TGTGCCAGTAGGCATGCAGGCCCAACTAATGAAAAACTGTTTTTT	CASRHAGPTNEKLFF
TRBV11-2	.	.	TRBJ1-3	TGTGCCAGCAGCCCAACTGTTGACTCTGGAAACACCATATATTTT	CASSPTVDSGNTIYF
TRBV28	.	.	TRBJ1-5	TGTGCCAGCAGTCCCGTTATGAATCAGCCCCAGCATTTT	CASSPVMNQPQHF
TRBV19	.	.	TRBJ1-5	TGTGCCAGTAGTCCGGACCGGGGGGGTCAGCCCCAGCATTTT	CASSPDRGGQPQHF
TRBV28	.	TRBD2	TRBJ2-1	TGTGCCGCGGCCGGTGGGGAGGGCCTCAATGAGCAGTTCTTC	CAAAGGEGLNEQFF
TRBV19	.	.	TRBJ1-1	TGTGCCAGTAGTATTGACAGGAACACTGAAGCTTTCTTT	CASSIDRNTEAFF
TRBV10-1	once	.	TRBJ1-2	TGCGCCAGCATCCAAAGGGTGCGGCCCTATGGCTACACCTTC	CASIQRVRPYGYTF
TRBV9	.	.	TRBJ2-5	TGTGCCAGCAGCGTAGGGGTCGGGGGATACCAAGAGACCCAGTACTTC	CASSVGVGGYQETQYF
TRBV4-1	.	.	TRBJ1-1	TGCGCCAGCAGCGTCCTTGGGACGATCACTGAAGCTTTCTTT	CASSVLGTITEAFF
TRBV6-2/TRBV6-3	.	.	TRBJ1-5	TGTGCCAGCAGTTGGGCAGTGGGCAATCAGCCCCAGCATTTT	CASSWAVGNQPQHF
TRBV7-2	.	TRBD2	TRBJ2-2	TGTGCCAGCAGCTTAGTGAGGGACTACGCCGGGGAGCTGTTTTTT	CASSLVRDYAGELFF
TRBV3-1/TRBV3-2	.	.	TRBJ1-1	TGTGCCAGCAGCCAAGGTTCCCGGAGGACTGAAGCTTTCTTT	CASSQGSRRTEAFF
TRBV30	.	.	TRBJ1-2	TGTGCCTGGAGTATCGGGGGATATATGGATGGCTACACCTTC	CAWSIGGYMDGYTF
TRBV7-9	.	.	TRBJ2-7	TGTGCCAGCAGCTTAGGGACACCTGTTCTGGAGCAGTACTTC	CASSLGTPVLEQYF
TRBV5-1	.	.	TRBJ2-3	TGCGCCAGCAGCCCGGGGGACAGTTATACGCAGTATTTT	CASSPGDSYTQYF
TRBV30	.	.	TRBJ1-1	TGTGCCTGGAGTGAGGGACGGAGGATGAACACTGAAGCTTTCTTT	CAWSEGRRMNTEAFF
TRBV28	.	.	TRBJ2-7	TGTGCCAGCAGTTCTCGGGGGCTCAACGAGCAGTACTTC	CASSSRGLNEQYF
TRBV24-1	.	.	TRBJ2-7	TGTGCCACCAGTGATTGGGGACTGGTCTACGAGCAGTACTTC	CATSDWGLVYEQYF
TRBV7-8	.	.	TRBJ2-1	TGTGCCAGCAGCCGGAACAGGGACAATGAGCAGTTCTTC	CASSRNRDNEQFF
TRBV6-5	.	.	TRBJ1-5	TGTGCCAGCAGTCGACGTTACAATCAGCCCCAGCATTTT	CASSRRYNQPQHF
TRBV4-2	.	.	TRBJ2-7	TGTGCCAGCAGCCAAGAAGGTGGCCGCGAGCAGTACTTC	CASSQEGGREQYF
TRBV7-5	.	.	TRBJ2-1	TGTGTCAGACCTAGATCGGGGCAGGGGCGACAGAGTAAGCAGTTCTTC	CVRPRSGQGRQSKQFF
TRBV30	.	.	TRBJ2-5	TGTGCCTGGAGAGGCAGGGGAAGGGAGACCCAGTACTTC	CAWRGRGRETQYF
TRBV30	once	.	TRBJ2-3	TGTGCCTGGAGTGTTGTGGCCTTCACAGATACGCAGTATTTT	CAWSVVAFTDTQYF